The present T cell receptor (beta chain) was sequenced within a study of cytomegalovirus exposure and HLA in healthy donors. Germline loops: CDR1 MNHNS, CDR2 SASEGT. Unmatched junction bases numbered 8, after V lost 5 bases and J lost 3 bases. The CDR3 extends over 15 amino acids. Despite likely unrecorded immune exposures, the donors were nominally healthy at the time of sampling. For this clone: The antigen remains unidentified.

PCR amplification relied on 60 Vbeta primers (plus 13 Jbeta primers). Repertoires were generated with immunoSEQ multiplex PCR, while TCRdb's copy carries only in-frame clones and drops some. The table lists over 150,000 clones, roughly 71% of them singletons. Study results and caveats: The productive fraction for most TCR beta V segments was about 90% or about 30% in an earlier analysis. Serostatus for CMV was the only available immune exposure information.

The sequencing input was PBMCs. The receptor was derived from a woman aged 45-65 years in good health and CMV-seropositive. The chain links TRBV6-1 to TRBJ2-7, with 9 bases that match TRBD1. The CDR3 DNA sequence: TGTGCCAGCAGTTTTCCGGGACAGGGACTCTACGAGCAGTACTTC. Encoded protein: CASSFPGQGLYEQYF.